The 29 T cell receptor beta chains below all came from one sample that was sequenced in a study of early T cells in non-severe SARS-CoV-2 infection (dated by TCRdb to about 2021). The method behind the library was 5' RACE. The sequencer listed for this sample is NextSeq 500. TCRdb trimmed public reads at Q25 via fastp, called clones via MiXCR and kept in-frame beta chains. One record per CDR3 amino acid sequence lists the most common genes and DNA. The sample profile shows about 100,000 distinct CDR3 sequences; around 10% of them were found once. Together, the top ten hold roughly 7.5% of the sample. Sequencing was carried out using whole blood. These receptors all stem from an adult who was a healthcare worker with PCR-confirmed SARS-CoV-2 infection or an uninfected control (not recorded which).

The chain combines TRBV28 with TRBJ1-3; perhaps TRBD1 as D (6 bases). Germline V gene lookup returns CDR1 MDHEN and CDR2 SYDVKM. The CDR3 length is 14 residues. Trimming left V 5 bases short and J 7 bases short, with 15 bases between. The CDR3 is CASSGQLIGNTIYF. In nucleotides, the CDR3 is TGTGCCAGCAGTGGACAGTTGATAGGGAACACCATATATTTT.

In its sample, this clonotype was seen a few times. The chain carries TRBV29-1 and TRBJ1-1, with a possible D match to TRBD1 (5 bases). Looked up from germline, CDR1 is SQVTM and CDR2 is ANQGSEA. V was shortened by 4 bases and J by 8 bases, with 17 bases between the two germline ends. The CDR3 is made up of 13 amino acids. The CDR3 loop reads CSVGSVGPHEAFF. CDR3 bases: TGCAGCGTTGGGTCCGTGGGGCCTCACGAAGCTTTCTTT.

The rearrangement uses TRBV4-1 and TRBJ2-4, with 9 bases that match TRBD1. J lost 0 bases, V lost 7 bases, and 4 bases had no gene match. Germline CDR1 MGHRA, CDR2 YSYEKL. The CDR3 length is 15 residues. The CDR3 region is CASTQGAEAKNIQYF. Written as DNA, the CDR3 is TGCGCCAGCACACAGGGGGCCGAAGCCAAAAACATTCAGTACTTC.

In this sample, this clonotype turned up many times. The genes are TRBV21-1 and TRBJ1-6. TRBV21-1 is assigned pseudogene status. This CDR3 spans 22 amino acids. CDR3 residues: CASSKVVVSPKSGFTYNSPLHF. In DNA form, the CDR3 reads TGTGCCAGCAGCAAAGTGGTTGTGTCACCAAAGTCGGGGTTCACCTATAATTCACCCCTCCACTTT.

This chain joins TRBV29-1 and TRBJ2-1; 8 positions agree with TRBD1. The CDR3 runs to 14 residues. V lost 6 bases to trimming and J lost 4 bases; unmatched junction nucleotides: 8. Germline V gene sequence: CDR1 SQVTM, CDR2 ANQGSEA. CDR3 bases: TGCAGCGTAAGAGCCAGGGGGCAGTACAATGAGCAGTTCTTC. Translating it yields CSVRARGQYNEQFF.

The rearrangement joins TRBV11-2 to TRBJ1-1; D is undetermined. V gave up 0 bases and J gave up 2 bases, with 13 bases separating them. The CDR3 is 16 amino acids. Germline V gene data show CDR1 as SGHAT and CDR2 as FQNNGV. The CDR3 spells CASSLDQNRPNTEAFF. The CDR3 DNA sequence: TGTGCCAGCAGCTTAGATCAGAACAGACCAAACACTGAAGCTTTCTTT.

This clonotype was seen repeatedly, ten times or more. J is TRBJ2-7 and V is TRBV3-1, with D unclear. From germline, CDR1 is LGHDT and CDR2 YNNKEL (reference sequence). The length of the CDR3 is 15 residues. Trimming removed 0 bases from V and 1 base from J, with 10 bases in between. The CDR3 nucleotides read TGTGCCAGCAGCCAAGAGCGTCTAGAATCCTACGAGCAGTACTTC. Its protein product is CASSQERLESYEQYF.

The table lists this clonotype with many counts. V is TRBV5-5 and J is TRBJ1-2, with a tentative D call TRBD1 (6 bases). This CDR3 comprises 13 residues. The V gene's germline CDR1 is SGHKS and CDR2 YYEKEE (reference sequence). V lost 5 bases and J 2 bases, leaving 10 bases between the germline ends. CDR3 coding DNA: TGTGCCAGCAGTAACGGACAGAACTATGGCTACACCTTC. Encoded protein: CASSNGQNYGYTF.

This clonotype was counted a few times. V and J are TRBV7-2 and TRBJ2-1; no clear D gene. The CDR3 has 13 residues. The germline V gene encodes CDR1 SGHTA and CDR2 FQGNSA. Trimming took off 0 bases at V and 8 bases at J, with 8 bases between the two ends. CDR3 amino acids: CASSLARSDEQFF. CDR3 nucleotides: TGTGCCAGCAGCTTAGCCAGGTCAGATGAGCAGTTCTTC.

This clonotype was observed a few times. The CDR3 region is CASSLDRVREGSPLHF. The CDR3 coding sequence is TGTGCCAGCAGTTTAGATAGGGTCAGGGAGGGATCACCCCTCCACTTT. The rearrangement uses TRBV12-3 or TRBV12-4 and TRBJ1-6; a possible D gene is TRBD1 (5 bases). There are 16 residues in the CDR3. The germline V and J ends were trimmed by 1 base and 10 bases, with 17 bases remaining between them.

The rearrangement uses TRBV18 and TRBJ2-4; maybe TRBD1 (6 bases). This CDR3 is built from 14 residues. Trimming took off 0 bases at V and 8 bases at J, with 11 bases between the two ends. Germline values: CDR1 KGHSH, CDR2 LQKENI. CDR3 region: CASSPPAGTHIQYF. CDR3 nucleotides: TGTGCCAGCTCACCACCAGCCGGGACACACATTCAGTACTTC.

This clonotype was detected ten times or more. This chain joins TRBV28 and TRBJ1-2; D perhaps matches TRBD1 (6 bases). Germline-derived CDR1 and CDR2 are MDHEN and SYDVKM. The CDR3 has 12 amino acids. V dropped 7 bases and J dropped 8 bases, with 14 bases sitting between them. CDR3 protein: CASKSPGVGYTF. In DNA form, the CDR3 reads TGTGCCAGCAAGTCCCCAGGGGTCGGCTACACCTTC.

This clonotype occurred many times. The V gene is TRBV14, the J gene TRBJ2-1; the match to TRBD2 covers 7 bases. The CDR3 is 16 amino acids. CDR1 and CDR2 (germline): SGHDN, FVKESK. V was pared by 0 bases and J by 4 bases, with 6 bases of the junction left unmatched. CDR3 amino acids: CASSQDGGTTYNEQFF. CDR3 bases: TGTGCCAGCAGCCAAGATGGGGGGACTACTTACAATGAGCAGTTCTTC.

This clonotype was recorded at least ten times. CDR3 sequence reads: CASSSLIYAEAFF. The CDR3 DNA reads TGTGCCAGCAGCTCCCTGATTTACGCTGAAGCTTTCTTT. This sequence joins TRBV13 and TRBJ1-1; D remains ambiguous. Trimming removed 4 bases from V and 6 bases from J, with 12 bases in between. Per the germline V gene, CDR1 is PRHDT and CDR2 is FYEKMQ (reference sequence). This CDR3 is 13 amino acids long. Full variable domain (rest looked up from reference TRBV13 and TRBJ1-1): AAGVIQSPRHLIKEKRETATLKCYPIPRHDTVYWYQQGPGQDPQFLISFYEKMQSDKGSIPDRFSAQQFSDYHSELNMSSLELGDSALYFCASSSLIYAEAFFGQGTRLTVV.

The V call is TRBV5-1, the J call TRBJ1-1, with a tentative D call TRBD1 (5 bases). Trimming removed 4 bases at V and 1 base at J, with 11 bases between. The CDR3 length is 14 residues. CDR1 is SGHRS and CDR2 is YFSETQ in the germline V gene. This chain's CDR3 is CASSLMTANTEAFF. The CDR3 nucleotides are TGCGCCAGCAGCCTAATGACAGCGAACACTGAAGCTTTCTTT. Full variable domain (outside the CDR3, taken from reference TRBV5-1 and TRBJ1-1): KAGVTQTPRYLIKTRGQQVTLSCSPISGHRSVSWYQQTPGQGLQFLFEYFSETQRNKGNFPGRFSGRQFSNSRSEMNVSTLELGDSALYLCASSLMTANTEAFFGQGTRLTVV.

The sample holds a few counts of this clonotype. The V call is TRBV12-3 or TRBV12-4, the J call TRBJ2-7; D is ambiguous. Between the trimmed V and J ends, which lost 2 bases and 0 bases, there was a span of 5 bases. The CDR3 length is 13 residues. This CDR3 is CASSLWASYEQYF. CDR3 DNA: TGTGCCAGCAGTTTATGGGCCTCCTACGAGCAGTACTTC.

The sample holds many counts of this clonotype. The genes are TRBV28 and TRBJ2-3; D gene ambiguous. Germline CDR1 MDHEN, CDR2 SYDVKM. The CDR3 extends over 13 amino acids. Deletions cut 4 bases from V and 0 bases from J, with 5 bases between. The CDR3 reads CASSSPSTDTQYF. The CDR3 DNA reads TGTGCCAGCAGTTCCCCTAGCACAGATACGCAGTATTTT. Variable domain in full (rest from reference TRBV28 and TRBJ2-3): DVKVTQSSRYLVKRTGEKVFLECVQDMDHENMFWYRQDPGLGLRLIYFSYDVKMKEKGDIPEGYSVSREKKERFSLILESASTNQTSMYLCASSSPSTDTQYFGPGTRLTVL.

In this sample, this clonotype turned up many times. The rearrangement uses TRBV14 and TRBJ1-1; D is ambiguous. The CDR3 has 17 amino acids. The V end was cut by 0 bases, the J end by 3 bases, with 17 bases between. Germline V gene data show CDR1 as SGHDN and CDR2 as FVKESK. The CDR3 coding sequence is TGTGCCAGCAGCCAAGAATCCTGGGTGGGGTCAGACACTGAAGCTTTCTTT. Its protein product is CASSQESWVGSDTEAFF.

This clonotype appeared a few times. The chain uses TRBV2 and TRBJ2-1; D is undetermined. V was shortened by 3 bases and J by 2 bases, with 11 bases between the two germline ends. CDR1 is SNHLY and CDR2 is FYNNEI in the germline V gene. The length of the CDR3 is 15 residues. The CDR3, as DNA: TGTGCCAGCAGTGACCTAGGACCAGCCTACAATGAGCAGTTCTTC. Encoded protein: CASSDLGPAYNEQFF.

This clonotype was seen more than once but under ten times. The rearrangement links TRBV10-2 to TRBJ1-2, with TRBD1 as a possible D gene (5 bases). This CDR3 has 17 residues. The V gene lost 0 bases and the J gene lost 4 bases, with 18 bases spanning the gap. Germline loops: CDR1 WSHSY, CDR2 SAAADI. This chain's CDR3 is CASSESNPAGPIYGYTF. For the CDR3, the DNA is TGCGCCAGCAGTGAGTCTAACCCGGCGGGGCCCATCTATGGCTACACCTTC.

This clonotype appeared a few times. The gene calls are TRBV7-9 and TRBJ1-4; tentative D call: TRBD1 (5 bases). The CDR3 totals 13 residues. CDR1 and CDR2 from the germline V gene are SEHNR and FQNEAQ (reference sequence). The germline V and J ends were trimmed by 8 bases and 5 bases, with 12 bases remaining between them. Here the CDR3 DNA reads TGTGCCAGCTCAGGGCACTGGAATGAAAAACTGTTTTTT. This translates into CASSGHWNEKLFF.

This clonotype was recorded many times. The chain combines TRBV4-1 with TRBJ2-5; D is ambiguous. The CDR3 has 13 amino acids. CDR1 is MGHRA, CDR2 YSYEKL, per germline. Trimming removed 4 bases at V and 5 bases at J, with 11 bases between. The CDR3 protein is CASSRTLGETQYF. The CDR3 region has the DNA TGCGCCAGCAGCCGAACACTTGGGGAGACCCAGTACTTC.

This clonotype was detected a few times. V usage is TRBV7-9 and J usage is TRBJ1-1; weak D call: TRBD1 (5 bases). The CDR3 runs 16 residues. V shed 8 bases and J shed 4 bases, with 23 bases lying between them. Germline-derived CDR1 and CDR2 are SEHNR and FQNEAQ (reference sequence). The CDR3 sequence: CASGPDSWGVATEAFF. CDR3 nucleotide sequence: TGTGCCAGCGGTCCGGATTCGTGGGGGGTGGCCACTGAAGCTTTCTTT.

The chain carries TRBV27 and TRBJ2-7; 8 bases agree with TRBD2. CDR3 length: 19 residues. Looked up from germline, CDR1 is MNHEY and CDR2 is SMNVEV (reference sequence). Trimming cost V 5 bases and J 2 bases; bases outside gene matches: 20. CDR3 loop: CASSLRLSKGREGPYEQYF. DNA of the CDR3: TGTGCCAGCAGTCTTCGACTATCAAAGGGTCGGGAGGGCCCCTACGAGCAGTACTTC.

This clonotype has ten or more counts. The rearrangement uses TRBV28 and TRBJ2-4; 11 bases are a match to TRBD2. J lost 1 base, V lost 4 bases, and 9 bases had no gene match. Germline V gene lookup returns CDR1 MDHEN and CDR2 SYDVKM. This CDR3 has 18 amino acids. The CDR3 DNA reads TGTGCCAGCAGTTACCCACTAGCGGGGGCTCACGCCAAAAACATTCAGTACTTC. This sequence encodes CASSYPLAGAHAKNIQYF.

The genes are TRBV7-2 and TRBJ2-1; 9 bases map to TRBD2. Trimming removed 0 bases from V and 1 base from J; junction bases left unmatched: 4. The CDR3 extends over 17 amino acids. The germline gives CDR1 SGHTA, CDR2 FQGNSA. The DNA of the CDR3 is TGTGCCAGCAGCTTAGCTAGCGGGAGTTGGTCCTACAATGAGCAGTTCTTC. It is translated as CASSLASGSWSYNEQFF.

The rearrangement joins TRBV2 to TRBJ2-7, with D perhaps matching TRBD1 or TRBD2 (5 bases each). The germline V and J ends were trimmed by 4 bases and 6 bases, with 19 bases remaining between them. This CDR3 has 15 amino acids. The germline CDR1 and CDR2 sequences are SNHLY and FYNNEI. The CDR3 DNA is TGTGCCAGCAGTGGAGCCGGGACGGGTATTCGCGAGCAGTACTTC. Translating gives CASSGAGTGIREQYF. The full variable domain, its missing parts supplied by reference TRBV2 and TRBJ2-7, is EPEVTQTPSHQVTQMGQEVILRCVPISNHLYFYWYRQILGQKVEFLVSFYNNEISEKSEIFDDQFSVERPDGSNFTLKIRSTKLEDSAMYFCASSGAGTGIREQYFGPGTRLTVT.

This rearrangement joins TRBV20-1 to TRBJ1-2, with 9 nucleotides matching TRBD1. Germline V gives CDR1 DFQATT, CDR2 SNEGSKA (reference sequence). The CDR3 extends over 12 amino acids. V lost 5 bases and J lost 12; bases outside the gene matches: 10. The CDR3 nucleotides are TGCAGTGCTCTATTGGGACAGGGACGAGACACCTTC. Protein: CSALLGQGRDTF.

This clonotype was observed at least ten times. CDR3 region: CSAIRGRLQETQYF. The CDR3 DNA is TGCAGTGCTATCAGGGGGCGCTTGCAAGAGACCCAGTACTTC. The V gene is TRBV20-1, the J gene TRBJ2-5; 8 bases line up with TRBD1. Germline CDR1 is DFQATT and CDR2 is SNEGSKA (reference sequence). The junction had 6 bases not matched to a gene; V was cut back by 4 bases and J by 2 bases. This CDR3 has 14 residues.